This T cell receptor (beta chain) emerged from a study of T-cell memory formation after mild COVID-19. Study findings and constraints: CD4+ clones that contracted lay mainly in CM and EM; CD8+ ones lay in EMRA. Clones shrinking between day 15 and 85 showed a balanced CD4/CD8 split, and those that grew later tilted toward CD4+.

This clonotype was found a few times. Antigen: not known. TCRdb analysed the 5' RACE reads with MiXCR anew, one entry per CDR3 protein. The sample lists about 350,000 distinct CDR3 sequences; approximately 27% were seen once. The source of this sequence is an adult woman who had mild COVID-19 (a few samples of this study predate the infection). Cell type and time point are not known. The sequencing sample was made of PBMCs or a T cell subset sorted from them (not recorded which).

CDR3 bases: TGTGCCAGCAGCTTCTCACGACAGGGGGGAGGTGAAAAACTGTTTTTT. Translation gives CASSFSRQGGGEKLFF. J is TRBJ1-4 and V is TRBV7-2; 9 positions agree with TRBD1. V dropped 3 bases and J dropped 7; count of bases not matched to a gene: 9. Germline V gene lookup returns CDR1 SGHTA and CDR2 FQGNSA. The CDR3 consists of 16 residues.